The rows below give T cell receptor beta chains drawn from one sample of a study of T cells after yellow fever vaccination. TCRdb re-called the 5' RACE reads with MiXCR, one entry per CDR3 protein. The sample records around 350,000 distinct CDR3 sequences, 11% being singletons. This specimen consisted of PBMCs, obtained on the day of the first yellow fever vaccination. The receptors originated from a man younger than 35 who received the YFV17D yellow fever vaccine. The CDR3 runs from the conserved cysteine through the conserved F or W. The D gene is left open where the match is weak. Clone size is given for some rows only: seen once, a few or many times, or a class if the clone is expanded.

-	-	TRBV7-8	TRBJ2-2	TGTGCCAGCATGCCATCCGCCTACACCGGGGAGCTGTTTTTT	CASMPSAYTGELFF
-	many	TRBV7-9	TRBJ1-6	TGTGCCAGCAGCTTGGGGTCCTTTGACATTAATTCACCCCTCCACTTT	CASSLGSFDINSPLHF
-	many	TRBV5-6	TRBJ2-1	TGTGCCAGCAGCTGGCTTAAGGGCGGCAGCTCCTACAATGAGCAGTTCTTC	CASSWLKGGSSYNEQFF
-	-	TRBV15	TRBJ2-5	TGTGCCACCAGCAGAGACACGTGGGAGACCCAGTACTTC	CATSRDTWETQYF
-	-	TRBV6-1	TRBJ2-3	TGTGCCAGCAGCCCCCTGGCTAGGAGCACAGATACGCAGTATTTT	CASSPLARSTDTQYF
-	few	TRBV12-3/TRBV12-4	TRBJ1-4	TGTGCCAGCAGTTTGGGAGACTCTAATGAAAAACTGTTTTTT	CASSLGDSNEKLFF
-	few	TRBV29-1	TRBJ2-1	TGCAGCGTTTCAACTCCCCGGGACCGCTCCTACAATGAGCAGTTCTTC	CSVSTPRDRSYNEQFF
-	few	TRBV12-3/TRBV12-4	TRBJ2-3	TGTGCCAGCAGTGGGGCTGGGGGGAATACGCAGTATTTT	CASSGAGGNTQYF
-	-	TRBV7-9	TRBJ1-4	TGTGCCAGCAGCTTTTTGTCCGGGGGCGGGAATGAAAAACTGTTTTTT	CASSFLSGGGNEKLFF
TRBD2	few	TRBV20-1	TRBJ2-3	TGCAGTGCTAGAGATCGGCAGCGGGGGAGCACAGATACGCAGTATTTT	CSARDRQRGSTDTQYF
-	-	TRBV2	TRBJ1-5	TGTGCCAGCAGCAAAGACCTGGGCAATCAGCCCCAGCATTTT	CASSKDLGNQPQHF
-	many	TRBV20-1	TRBJ1-6	TGCAGTGCTAGAGGGAGGGTAGTACCCCTCCACTTT	CSARGRVVPLHF
TRBD1	-	TRBV5-1	TRBJ1-6	TGCGCCAGCAGCTTGGTGGGACAGAATTCACCCCTCCACTTT	CASSLVGQNSPLHF
TRBD1	-	TRBV19	TRBJ2-5	TGTGCCAGTAGTATTAATCCCTACCTAGCCGGGACAGGGGAGGAGGAGACCCAGTACTTC	CASSINPYLAGTGEEETQYF
TRBD2	-	TRBV20-1	TRBJ2-1	TGCAGTGCGGAGGCCCGGACTAGCCTCAATGAGCAGTTCTTC	CSAEARTSLNEQFF
-	many	TRBV5-4	TRBJ1-2	TGTGCCAGCAGCTTCGGGGGAGGCTATGGCTACACCTTC	CASSFGGGYGYTF
TRBD1	-	TRBV5-1	TRBJ2-5	TGCGCCAGCGCCGGGACAGGGAGAGAGACCCAGTACTTC	CASAGTGRETQYF
-	few	TRBV7-2	TRBJ1-5	TGTGCCAGCAGCGCAGGCCTCTACAGAAATACCCAGCCCCAGCATTTT	CASSAGLYRNTQPQHF
-	-	TRBV6-2/TRBV6-3	TRBJ1-2	TGTGCCAGCAGTTATGGACAGTACATCTATGGCTACACCTTC	CASSYGQYIYGYTF
-	-	TRBV6-2/TRBV6-3	TRBJ1-2	TGTGCCAGCAGTTACAGGGTTTACGATGGCTACACCTTC	CASSYRVYDGYTF
-	many	TRBV3-1	TRBJ2-7	TGTGCCAGCAGCCTGTCTGGGGTCTACGAGCAGTACTTC	CASSLSGVYEQYF
TRBD1	few	TRBV5-6	TRBJ1-1	TGTGCCAGCAGCTGGGACAGGGCCGACACTGAAGCTTTCTTT	CASSWDRADTEAFF
TRBD1	-	TRBV5-1	TRBJ2-2	TGCGCCAGCAGCTTGGCAGGACAGGGGCCCGGGGAGCTGTTTTTT	CASSLAGQGPGELFF
TRBD2	many	TRBV7-2	TRBJ2-3	TGTGCCAGCAGCTCCCCCCGACTAGCGGGGGGTATGCGTACGCAGTATTTT	CASSSPRLAGGMRTQYF
TRBD1	-	TRBV7-8	TRBJ2-6	TGTGCCAGCAGAACCGACAGGGTCTCTGGGGCCAACGTCCTGACTTTC	CASRTDRVSGANVLTF
-	many	TRBV6-5	TRBJ1-2	TGTGCCAGCACCCTCGGGGAGGGCCCAAACTATGGCTACACCTTC	CASTLGEGPNYGYTF
-	-	TRBV7-2	TRBJ1-2	TGTGCCAGCAGCATATACCCAGCAGGGTCTCGGGGCTACACCTTC	CASSIYPAGSRGYTF
-	-	TRBV5-1	TRBJ2-2	TGCGCCAGCGAACGCCACTTGGGGGGTCGCACCGGGGAGCTGTTTTTT	CASERHLGGRTGELFF
TRBD1	many	TRBV20-1	TRBJ1-1	TGCAGTGTTCGGACAGGGAACACTGAAGCTTTCTTT	CSVRTGNTEAFF
-	-	TRBV5-1	TRBJ1-1	TGCGCCAGCTCGCGGGGCCCTGAAGGGACTGAAGCTTTCTTT	CASSRGPEGTEAFF
-	few	TRBV5-4	TRBJ1-2	TGTGCCAGCCTAATACAGGGAGTCGATGGCTACACCTTC	CASLIQGVDGYTF
-	-	TRBV27	TRBJ2-6	TGTGCCAGCAGTTTTATGGCAGGGCCTACTGGGGCCAACGTCCTGACTTTC	CASSFMAGPTGANVLTF
-	-	TRBV7-9	TRBJ2-3	TGTGCCAGCAGCCCCCTCCGGGGGAGAGTGGATACGCAGTATTTT	CASSPLRGRVDTQYF
TRBD1	many	TRBV5-1	TRBJ1-5	TGCGCCAGCAGCCGAACAGGGGGCGATGGTCAGCCCCAGCATTTT	CASSRTGGDGQPQHF
-	few	TRBV7-2	TRBJ1-4	TGTGCCAGCAGCTCTGAGTCAGCAACTAATGAAAAACTGTTTTTT	CASSSESATNEKLFF
TRBD1	few	TRBV19	TRBJ2-5	TGTGCCAGTAGTGCGACGGGACAGGGGGTTTTGTGGCAAGAGACCCAGTACTTC	CASSATGQGVLWQETQYF
TRBD2	few	TRBV5-1	TRBJ2-1	TGCGCCAGCAGGCCCGGGACTAGCGGGGGTACCTACAATGAGCAGTTCTTC	CASRPGTSGGTYNEQFF
-	few	TRBV28	TRBJ2-1	TGTGCCAGCAGTTTAAACGGCATAGGTGGGTTCTTC	CASSLNGIGGFF
TRBD2	few	TRBV7-9	TRBJ2-7	TGTGCCAGCACCTGGGAGGGAGGCTCCTACGAGCAGTACTTC	CASTWEGGSYEQYF
TRBD1	few	TRBV20-1	TRBJ2-3	TGCAGTGCTAGTGGACTCGGGGACAGGGGGAGCACAGATACGCAGTATTTT	CSASGLGDRGSTDTQYF
-	few	TRBV12-3/TRBV12-4	TRBJ1-5	TGTGCCAGCAGTTTACAGGGTCGACATCAGCCCCAGCATTTT	CASSLQGRHQPQHF